This T cell receptor (beta chain) was obtained from a study of blood T cell repertoires in COVID-19. In the study overall: The United States, Italy and Spain were the sources of the acute and convalescent COVID-19 samples. T cells, B-cell-depleted T cells, or PBMCs supplied cDNA or gDNA.

Germline V gene data show CDR1 as SGHRS and CDR2 as YFSETQ. V lost 9 bases to trimming and J lost 7 bases; unmatched junction nucleotides: 9. The CDR3 is 13 residues long. This clone occurred a few times. Methods used by the authors: By means of reference gene primer amplification, nucleated cell counts were estimated. Method: immunoSEQ multiplex PCR; TCRdb's copy keeps in-frame clones and lacks some. That table is the source of V, J and clone size, and D and trimming were worked out from the DNA. The table has tens of thousands of clones, roughly 80% seen once. The sequencing sample was made of peripheral blood. V gene TRBV5-1 combines with J gene TRBJ2-1; TRBD1 agrees at 8 bases. The clonotype originates from a woman of 80 years or more with active or convalescent COVID-19. The CDR3 region is CATSRTGSNEQFF. The DNA of the CDR3 is TGCGCCACCTCTCGGACAGGGTCTAATGAGCAGTTCTTC.